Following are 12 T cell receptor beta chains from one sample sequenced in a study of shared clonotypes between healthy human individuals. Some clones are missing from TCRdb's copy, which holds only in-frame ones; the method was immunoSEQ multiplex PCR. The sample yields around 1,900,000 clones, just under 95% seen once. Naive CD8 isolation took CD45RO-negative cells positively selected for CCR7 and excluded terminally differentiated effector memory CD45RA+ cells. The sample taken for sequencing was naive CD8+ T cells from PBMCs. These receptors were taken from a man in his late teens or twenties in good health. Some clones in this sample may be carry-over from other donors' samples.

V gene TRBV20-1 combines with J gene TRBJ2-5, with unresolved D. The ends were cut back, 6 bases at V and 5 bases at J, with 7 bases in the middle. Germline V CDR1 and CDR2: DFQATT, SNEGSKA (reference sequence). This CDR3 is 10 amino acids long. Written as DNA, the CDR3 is TGCAGTGCCAATGAGGAGACCCAGTACTTC. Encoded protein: CSANEETQYF.

The CDR3 region is CASSPTAGNPRETQYF. Written as DNA, the CDR3 is TGTGCCAGCAGCCCCACGGCCGGGAACCCCAGGGAGACCCAGTACTTC. The chain carries TRBV7-9 and TRBJ2-5; D may be TRBD2 (5 bases). Per germline, CDR1 SEHNR and CDR2 FQNEAQ (reference sequence). Trimming stripped 5 bases from V and 5 bases from J, with 21 bases between. CDR3 size: 16 residues. The variable domain in full, completed from reference TRBV7-9 and TRBJ2-5, reads DTGVSQNPRHKITKRGQNVTFRCDPISEHNRLYWYRQTLGQGPEFLTYFQNEAQLEKSRLLSDRFSAERPKGSFSTLEIQRTEQGDSAMYLCASSPTAGNPRETQYFGPGTRLLVL.

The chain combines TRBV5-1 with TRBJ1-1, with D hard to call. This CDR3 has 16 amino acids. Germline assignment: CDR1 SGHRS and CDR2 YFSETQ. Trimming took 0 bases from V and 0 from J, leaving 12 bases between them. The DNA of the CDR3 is TGCGCCAGCAGCTTGGCCGGACCCGGATTGAACACTGAAGCTTTCTTT. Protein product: CASSLAGPGLNTEAFF.

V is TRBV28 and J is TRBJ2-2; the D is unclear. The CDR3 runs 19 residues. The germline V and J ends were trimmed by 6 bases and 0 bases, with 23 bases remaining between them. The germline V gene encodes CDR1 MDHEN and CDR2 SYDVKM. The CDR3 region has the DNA TGTGCCAGCAGCCGGACCTGGGCCTCGTTAAACCCGAACACCGGGGAGCTGTTTTTT. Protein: CASSRTWASLNPNTGELFF.

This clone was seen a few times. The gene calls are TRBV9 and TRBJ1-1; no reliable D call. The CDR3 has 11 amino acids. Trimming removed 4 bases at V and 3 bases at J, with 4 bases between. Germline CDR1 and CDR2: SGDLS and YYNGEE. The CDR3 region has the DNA TGTGCCAGCAGCCGGGACACTGAAGCTTTCTTT. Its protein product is CASSRDTEAFF. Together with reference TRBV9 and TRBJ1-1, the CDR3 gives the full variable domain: DSGVTQTPKHLITATGQRVTLRCSPRSGDLSVYWYQQSLDQGLQFLIQYYNGEERAKGNILERFSAQQFPDLHSELNLSSLELGDSALYFCASSRDTEAFFGQGTRLTVV.

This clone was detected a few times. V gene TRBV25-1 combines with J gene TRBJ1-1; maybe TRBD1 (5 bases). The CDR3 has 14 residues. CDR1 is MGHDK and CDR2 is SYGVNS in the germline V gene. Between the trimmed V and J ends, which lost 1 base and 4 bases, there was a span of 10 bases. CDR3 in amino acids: CASSELGEATEAFF. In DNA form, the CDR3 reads TGTGCCAGCAGTGAATTGGGGGAGGCCACTGAAGCTTTCTTT. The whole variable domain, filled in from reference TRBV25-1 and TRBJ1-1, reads EADIYQTPRYLVIGTGKKITLECSQTMGHDKMYWYQQDPGMELHLIHYSYGVNSTEKGDLSSESTVSRIRTEHFPLTLESARPSHTSQYLCASSELGEATEAFFGQGTRLTVV.

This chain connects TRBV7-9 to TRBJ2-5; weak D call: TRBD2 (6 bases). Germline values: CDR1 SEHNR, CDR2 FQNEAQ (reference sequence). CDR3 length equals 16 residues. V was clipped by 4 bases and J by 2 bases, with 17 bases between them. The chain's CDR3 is CASSSREGGTQETQYF. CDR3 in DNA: TGTGCCAGCAGCTCCCGTGAGGGTGGGACTCAAGAGACCCAGTACTTC.

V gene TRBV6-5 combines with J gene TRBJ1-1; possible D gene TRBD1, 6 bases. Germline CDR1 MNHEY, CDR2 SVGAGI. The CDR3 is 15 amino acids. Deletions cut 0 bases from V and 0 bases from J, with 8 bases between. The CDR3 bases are TGTGCCAGCAGTTACTCGGCAGGGGTGAACACTGAAGCTTTCTTT. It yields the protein CASSYSAGVNTEAFF.

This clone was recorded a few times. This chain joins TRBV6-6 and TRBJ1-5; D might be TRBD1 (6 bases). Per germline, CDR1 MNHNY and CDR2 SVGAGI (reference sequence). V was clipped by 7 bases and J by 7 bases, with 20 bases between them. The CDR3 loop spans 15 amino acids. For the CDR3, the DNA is TGTGCCAGCATGGGGGCAGGCAGGGTTGGGCAGCCCCAGCATTTT. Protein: CASMGAGRVGQPQHF.

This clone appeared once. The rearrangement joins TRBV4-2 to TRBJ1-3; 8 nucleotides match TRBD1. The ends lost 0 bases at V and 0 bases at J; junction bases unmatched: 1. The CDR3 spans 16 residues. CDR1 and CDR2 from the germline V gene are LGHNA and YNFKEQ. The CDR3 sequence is CASSQEQGGSGNTIYF. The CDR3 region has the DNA TGTGCCAGCAGCCAAGAACAGGGGGGCTCTGGAAACACCATATATTTT.

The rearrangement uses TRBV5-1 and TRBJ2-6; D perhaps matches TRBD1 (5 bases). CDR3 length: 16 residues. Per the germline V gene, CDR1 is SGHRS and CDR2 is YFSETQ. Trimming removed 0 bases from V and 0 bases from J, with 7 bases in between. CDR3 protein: CASSLGTSSGANVLTF. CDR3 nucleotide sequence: TGCGCCAGCAGCTTGGGGACATCCTCTGGGGCCAACGTCCTGACTTTC.

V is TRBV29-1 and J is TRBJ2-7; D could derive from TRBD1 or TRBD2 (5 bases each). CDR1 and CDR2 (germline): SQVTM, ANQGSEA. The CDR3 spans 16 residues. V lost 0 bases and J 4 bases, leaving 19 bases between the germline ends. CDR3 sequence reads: CSVEDLEGNGWYEQYF. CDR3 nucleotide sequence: TGCAGCGTTGAAGATCTTGAGGGGAATGGATGGTACGAGCAGTACTTC.